One sample yielded the 8 T cell receptor beta chains listed below, sequenced in a study of cytomegalovirus exposure and HLA in healthy donors. Primers: 60 Vbeta forward and 13 Jbeta reverse. Repertoires were generated with immunoSEQ multiplex PCR, while TCRdb's copy carries only in-frame clones and drops some. This sample's table reports around 75,000 clones. Sample: PBMCs. The source of these receptors is a woman aged 55-75 years in good health and CMV-seronegative.

This chain uses TRBV12-5 with TRBJ2-1, with a possible D match to TRBD2 (6 bases). There are 18 residues in the CDR3. The germline V and J ends were trimmed by 1 base and 4 bases, with 20 bases remaining between them. Germline CDR1 reads LGHNT; CDR2 reads FRNRAP. CDR3 DNA sequence: TGTGCTAGTGGTTTGGCGCGAGCGGGCCCGGCGGGATACAATGAGCAGTTCTTC. This translates into CASGLARAGPAGYNEQFF.

CDR3 nucleotides: TGTGCCAGCAGCCCTTGGGACTCAAGAGTGGAAAAACTGTTTTTT. It is translated as CASSPWDSRVEKLFF. The rearrangement links TRBV2 to TRBJ1-4, with D perhaps TRBD1 (5 bases). The CDR3 totals 15 residues. Germline values: CDR1 SNHLY, CDR2 FYNNEI. The V end was cut by 6 bases, the J end by 8 bases, with 19 bases between.

V gene TRBV21-1 combines with J gene TRBJ2-5; the table names TRBD1, a call not compared with the DNA. TRBV21-1 is a pseudogene segment. The CDR3 loop spans 15 amino acids. The CDR3 DNA follows: TGTGCCAGCAGCAACAGGGGGCGGCCCTGTGAGACCCAGTACTTC. Protein: CASSNRGRPCETQYF.

The chain carries TRBV7-9 and TRBJ2-5, with a possible D match to TRBD1 (6 bases). Trimming removed 7 bases at V and 8 bases at J, with 23 bases between. The CDR3 extends over 15 amino acids. The germline gives CDR1 SEHNR, CDR2 FQNEAQ (reference sequence). Here the CDR3 DNA reads TGTGCCAGCACCCAAATAAGGACAGCCCTAGTTACCCAGTACTTC. As protein: CASTQIRTALVTQYF.

The chain links TRBV7-6 to TRBJ2-2, with 7 bases aligning to TRBD2. CDR1 SGHVS and CDR2 FNYEAQ come from the germline V gene. With V trimmed by 1 base and J by 4 bases, 0 bases remained unmatched. The CDR3 is 14 amino acids. CDR3 protein: CASSLGTSTGELFF. CDR3 sequence (DNA): TGTGCCAGCAGCTTAGGGACTAGCACCGGGGAGCTGTTTTTT.

The chain combines TRBV4-1 with TRBJ2-7, with 11 nucleotides matching TRBD1. The CDR3 runs 15 residues. The germline gives CDR1 MGHRA, CDR2 YSYEKL. After removal of 1 base from V and 7 bases from J, the junction contained 6 bases not matched to a gene. The CDR3 region is CASSQAGTGGEEQYF. The CDR3, as DNA: TGCGCCAGCAGCCAAGCCGGGACAGGGGGGGAAGAGCAGTACTTC.

The chain combines TRBV29-1 with TRBJ2-2; the D gene is possibly TRBD2 (5 bases). Germline CDR1 and CDR2: SQVTM and ANQGSEA. V was pared by 4 bases and J by 0 bases, with 12 bases between. The CDR3 has 15 amino acids. CDR3 region: CSVGAASSNTGELFF. As DNA, the CDR3 is TGCAGCGTTGGAGCAGCTAGCTCGAACACCGGGGAGCTGTTTTTT.

The CDR3 protein is CASRRQGGVTEAFF. CDR3 coding DNA: TGTGCCAGCAGGAGACAGGGAGGAGTGACTGAAGCTTTCTTT. The rearrangement uses TRBV6-6 and TRBJ1-1; TRBD1 matches at 7 bases. This CDR3 comprises 14 residues. CDR1 and CDR2 (germline): MNHNY, SVGAGI (reference sequence). Trimming took 6 bases from V and 5 from J; bases not matched to a gene: 9.